This record covers a single T cell receptor (beta chain). The assay was immunoSEQ multiplex PCR, and TCRdb's table has in-frame clones only and misses some. The profile shows tens of thousands of clones, 85% to 90% of them singletons. The data are from a study of T cells after somatic rescue of genetic block. The receptor was derived from a woman aged 18-35 years. Sequencing was performed on peripheral blood mononuclear cells (PBMCs).

The CDR3 sequence: CASSLWGGEQYNEQFF. The CDR3 bases are TGTGCCAGCAGCCTCTGGGGGGGAGAGCAGTACAATGAGCAGTTCTTC. The genes are TRBV7-9 and TRBJ2-1; 7 bases line up with TRBD2. This CDR3 has 16 residues. V lost 5 bases and J lost 4; bases outside the gene matches: 11. Per the germline V gene, CDR1 is SEHNR and CDR2 is FQNEAQ (reference sequence).